These 4 T cell receptor beta chains were all obtained from the same sample, sequenced in a study of blood T cell repertoires in COVID-19. The protocol was immunoSEQ multiplex PCR, while the TCRdb copy is restricted to in-frame clones and leaves out a portion. Counted here are 75,000 to 80,000 clones, approximately 90% occurring once; the ten biggest clones make up roughly 9.1%. Specimen: peripheral blood. The receptors shown here come from a human donor in a cohort sampled during active COVID-19.

The chain employs TRBV6-1 and TRBJ1-5; 11 nucleotides match TRBD1. V shed 2 bases, J shed 6 bases, and the junction held 6 bases outside the gene matches. The CDR3 sequence is 16 residues long. The germline CDR1 and CDR2 sequences are MNHNS and SASEGT. The CDR3 nucleotides are TGTGCCAGCAGTGAAAGGAAAGGACAGGGGGCTCAGCCCCAGCATTTT. This codes for CASSERKGQGAQPQHF.

The gene calls are TRBV19 and TRBJ1-5, with D maybe TRBD1 (5 bases). V was trimmed by 4 bases and J by 3 bases, leaving 10 bases between them. CDR3 length: 14 residues. Per germline, CDR1 LNHDA and CDR2 SQIVND (reference sequence). CDR3 DNA sequence: TGTGCCAGTAGTACTGGGGCCTCCAATCAGCCCCAGCATTTT. Protein: CASSTGASNQPQHF. Full variable domain (remainder filled in from reference TRBV19 and TRBJ1-5): DGGITQSPKYLFRKEGQNVTLSCEQNLNHDAMYWYRQDPGQGLRLIYYSQIVNDFQKGDIAEGYSVSREKKESFPLTVTSAQKNPTAFYLCASSTGASNQPQHFGDGTRLSIL.

The J gene is TRBJ1-5, the V gene TRBV5-1; a possible D gene is TRBD1 (6 bases). V gave up 0 bases and J gave up 4 bases, with 11 bases separating them. Germline CDR1 is SGHRS and CDR2 is YFSETQ. This CDR3 comprises 15 residues. The CDR3 is CASSLGTDLNQPQHF. For the CDR3, the DNA is TGCGCCAGCAGCTTGGGGACAGATCTTAATCAGCCCCAGCATTTT.

The chain links TRBV5-1 to TRBJ2-7; 7 nucleotides match TRBD1. CDR3 length: 16 residues. V was clipped by 2 bases and J by 3 bases; unmatched bases: 11. CDR1 is SGHRS and CDR2 is YFSETQ in the germline V gene. The CDR3 DNA is TGCGCCAGCAGCTTAACGAGGGTAGGGGGCTTCTACGAGCAGTACTTC. This sequence encodes CASSLTRVGGFYEQYF.